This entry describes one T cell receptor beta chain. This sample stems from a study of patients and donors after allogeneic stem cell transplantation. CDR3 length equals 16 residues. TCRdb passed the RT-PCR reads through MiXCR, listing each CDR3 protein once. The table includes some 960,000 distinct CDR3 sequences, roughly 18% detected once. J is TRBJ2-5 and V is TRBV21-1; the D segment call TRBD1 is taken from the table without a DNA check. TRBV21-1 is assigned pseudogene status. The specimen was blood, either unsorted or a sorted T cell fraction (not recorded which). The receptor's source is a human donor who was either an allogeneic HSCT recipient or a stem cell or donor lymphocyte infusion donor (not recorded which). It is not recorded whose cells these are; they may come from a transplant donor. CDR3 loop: CASSKEGTPGGETQYF. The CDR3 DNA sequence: TGTGCCAGCAGCAAAGAAGGGACACCGGGTGGAGAGACCCAGTACTTC.